This TCR beta chain was recorded in a study of CXCR3-negative and CXCR3-positive naive CD8 T cells. Study-level points and caveats: Memory CD8+ cells showed much lower diversity, while both naive subsets displayed comparably high diversity. With respect to TRBV-TRBJ usage, naive CXCR3-negative and CXCR3-positive cells were similar; memory differed.

The CDR3 sequence is 14 residues long. CDR1 is MGHDK, CDR2 SYGVNS, per germline. Comments on this clonotype: Its antigen is currently unknown.

Naive CD8+ T cells showed CD45RO-CCR7+CD27+CD95-. Carrying UMI labels, the TRB cDNA libraries were prepared through 5' RACE. For each CDR3 protein, TCRdb gives one entry from its re-call of the 5' RACE reads, without DNA. Its table lists 100,000 to 150,000 distinct CDR3 sequences. The sample consisted of naive CXCR3- CD8+ T cells from blood. The subset here: CD45RO-CCR7+CD27+CD95- naive CD8+ T cells lacking CXCR3 (TNR3-). This receptor was taken from a human donor in good health. Some clones in this sample may be carry-over from other donors' samples. The chain employs TRBV25-1 and TRBJ2-7; as DNA is missing, the TRBD1 call by TCRdb cannot be tested. This CDR3 is CASSMRQGKGEQYF.